One and the same sample provided the 20 T cell receptor beta chains below, sequenced in a study of T-cell reconstitution after alpha-beta-depleted transplantation in children. Unique molecular identifiers tagged the TCRbeta library. TCRdb used MiXCR to reprocess the PCR reads, holding one entry per CDR3 protein. The sample carries hundreds of thousands of distinct CDR3 sequences, approximately 14% recorded once. The sample here was PBMCs, taken before TCRalphabeta/CD19-depleted stem cell transplant. All receptors derive from a girl aged 2 to 10 with congenital amegakaryocytic thrombocytopenia, due to receive a stem cell transplant.

The chain carries TRBV5-4 and TRBJ1-1; D perhaps matches TRBD1 (5 bases). With 0 bases removed from V and 1 base from J, the gap between germline ends came to 10 bases. The CDR3 contains 15 residues. Germline V gene lookup returns CDR1 SGHNT and CDR2 YYREEE (reference sequence). In DNA, the CDR3 is TGTGCCAGCAGCTTGGTGAGGGGCAGGAACACTGAAGCTTTCTTT. This encodes CASSLVRGRNTEAFF.

This clonotype was detected only a few times. The chain is built from TRBV12-3 or TRBV12-4 and TRBJ2-5; TRBD2 matches 8 bases. The CDR3 runs 16 residues. Trimming took 6 bases from V and 4 from J; bases not matched to a gene: 13. This CDR3 is CASSLEAGESRETQYF. The CDR3 DNA sequence: TGTGCCAGCAGCCTCGAAGCGGGGGAGAGTCGAGAGACCCAGTACTTC.

This clonotype has a count of ten or more. This chain links TRBV29-1 with TRBJ1-2; D not certain. Trimming took 4 bases from V and 2 from J, leaving 11 bases between them. Per germline, CDR1 SQVTM and CDR2 ANQGSEA. The CDR3 spans 13 residues. The CDR3: CSVGGWNNYGYTF. The CDR3 DNA reads TGCAGCGTTGGGGGATGGAACAACTATGGCTACACCTTC.

With regard to this clonotype: The germline gene is not matched at one end of the junction; a read error may be the cause. The chain joins TRBV7-8 to TRBJ2-7, with 8 bases matching TRBD2. The CDR3 has 15 residues. Germline V gene lookup returns CDR1 SGHVS and CDR2 FQNEAQ. The DNA of the CDR3 is TGTGCCAGCAGCTTAGGAACCGGACTAGCCCGCGAGCAGTGCTTC. It translates to CASSLGTGLAREQCF.

CDR3 residues: CSVGGGRENTDTQYF. CDR3 DNA: TGCAGTGTCGGGGGTGGACGGGAGAACACAGATACGCAGTATTTT. The V call is TRBV20-1, the J call TRBJ2-3; TRBD2 might be the D (6 bases). The germline CDR1 and CDR2 sequences are DFQATT and SNEGSKA (reference sequence). This CDR3 comprises 15 residues. V shed 7 bases and J shed 2 bases, with 19 bases lying between them.

This clonotype came up many times. DNA of the CDR3: TGTGCCAGCAGAACGACGGACCCAATCCCGTATTTT. Protein product: CASRTTDPIPYF. The gene calls are TRBV6-5 and TRBJ2-3; no firm D call. V was shortened by 6 bases and J by 14 bases, with 18 bases between the two germline ends. Germline loops: CDR1 MNHEY, CDR2 SVGAGI. This CDR3 comprises 12 residues.

The chain uses TRBV27 and TRBJ2-2; 7 positions match TRBD1. The CDR3 is 17 amino acids. Germline V gives CDR1 MNHEY, CDR2 SMNVEV (reference sequence). With 4 bases clipped from V and 1 base from J, the junction kept 9 bases outside the gene matches. The CDR3 DNA sequence: TGTGCCAGCAGTTCTCGACACAGGGGCGGGAACACCGGGGAGCTGTTTTTT. It specifies CASSSRHRGGNTGELFF.

The rearrangement links TRBV20-1 to TRBJ2-3; 13 bases line up with TRBD2. This CDR3 spans 17 amino acids. Germline-derived CDR1 and CDR2 are DFQATT and SNEGSKA (reference sequence). With 4 bases clipped from V and 6 bases from J, the junction kept 13 bases outside the gene matches. In DNA, the CDR3 is TGCAGTGCTATGAGACTAGCGGGAGGCACCACCCGGGATACGCAGTATTTT. This encodes CSAMRLAGGTTRDTQYF.

This clonotype appeared many times. The rearrangement links TRBV5-1 to TRBJ1-4; the D is unclear. The CDR3 consists of 15 residues. Germline V gene sequence: CDR1 SGHRS, CDR2 YFSETQ. With 0 bases removed from V and 3 bases from J, the gap between germline ends came to 9 bases. CDR3 loop: CASSLASRPNEKLFF. Written as DNA, the CDR3 is TGCGCCAGCAGCTTGGCCTCGCGGCCTAATGAAAAACTGTTTTTT.

J is TRBJ2-5 and V is TRBV9, with 8 bases aligning to TRBD2. CDR3 size: 15 residues. Germline assignment: CDR1 SGDLS and CDR2 YYNGEE. The ends lost 3 bases at V and 4 bases at J; junction bases unmatched: 8. For the CDR3, the DNA is TGTGCCAGCAGCGCGGGCCGACTAGCGCGAGAGACCCAGTACTTC. It codes for CASSAGRLARETQYF.

This clonotype was seen ten or more times. J is TRBJ2-2 and V is TRBV5-1; D remains unclear. CDR1 SGHRS and CDR2 YFSETQ come from the germline V gene. The CDR3 has 15 residues. Trimming cost V 3 bases and J 0 bases, with 9 bases left between them. This CDR3 reads CASSSVRSNTGELFF. The CDR3 coding sequence is TGCGCCAGCAGCTCGGTCAGATCGAACACCGGGGAGCTGTTTTTT. The entire variable domain, with the rest obtained from reference TRBV5-1 and TRBJ2-2, is as follows: KAGVTQTPRYLIKTRGQQVTLSCSPISGHRSVSWYQQTPGQGLQFLFEYFSETQRNKGNFPGRFSGRQFSNSRSEMNVSTLELGDSALYLCASSSVRSNTGELFFGEGSRLTVL.

Ten or more counts support this clonotype. The chain joins TRBV5-1 to TRBJ2-7; the D gene is possibly TRBD2 (5 bases). The germline gives CDR1 SGHRS, CDR2 YFSETQ. V was pared by 4 bases and J by 3 bases, with 11 bases between. The CDR3 runs 13 residues. The CDR3, as DNA: TGCGCCAGCAGCCCGACTACCAGCTACGAGCAGTACTTC. Encoded protein: CASSPTTSYEQYF.

The CDR3 nucleotides read TGTGCCAGCAGCTCCATTTCCGGATTGCGGGCTAGCGGGAGAGTTGCGTACGAGCAGTACTTC. It encodes CASSSISGLRASGRVAYEQYF. The rearrangement joins TRBV7-3 to TRBJ2-7, with TRBD2 matching 10 bases. The trim removed 4 bases at V and 4 bases at J, leaving 25 bases unmatched. In germline, CDR1 is SGHTA, CDR2 FQGTGA. CDR3 size: 21 residues.

The table lists this clonotype with a few counts. The V and J genes are TRBV20-1 and TRBJ2-7; D is possibly TRBD1 (6 bases). The CDR3 length is 14 residues. V was pared by 6 bases and J by 5 bases, with 20 bases between. CDR1 DFQATT and CDR2 SNEGSKA come from the germline V gene (reference sequence). CDR3 sequence (DNA): TGCAGTGCCCTGGGACAAAGCCTTTGGGACGAGCAGTACTTC. It translates to CSALGQSLWDEQYF.

This clonotype was counted at least ten times. The rearrangement links TRBV20-1 to TRBJ1-1; D is ambiguous. Per germline, CDR1 DFQATT and CDR2 SNEGSKA (reference sequence). V lost 6 bases and J 4 bases, leaving 15 bases between the germline ends. CDR3 length equals 13 residues. The CDR3 sequence: CSASLDVGTEAFF. CDR3 nucleotides: TGCAGTGCGTCCCTGGACGTGGGCACTGAAGCTTTCTTT.

The rearrangement links TRBV28 to TRBJ2-5; D ambiguous. Germline CDR1 is MDHEN and CDR2 is SYDVKM. Trimming stripped 2 bases from V and 4 bases from J, with 14 bases between. The CDR3 sequence is 15 residues long. CDR3 nucleotide sequence: TGTGCCAGCAGTTTACCTACAGAGGCCGGAGAGACCCAGTACTTC. This gives the protein CASSLPTEAGETQYF.

Only a few counts were recorded for this clonotype. CDR3 amino acids: CASSRAPGLVEQYF. CDR3 bases: TGTGCCAGCAGTCGGGCCCCGGGTCTTGTCGAGCAGTACTTC. V gene TRBV27 combines with J gene TRBJ2-7; D gene unclear. This CDR3 is 14 amino acids long. Trimming stripped 5 bases from V and 6 bases from J, with 17 bases between. In germline, CDR1 is MNHEY, CDR2 SMNVEV (reference sequence).

This clonotype was observed a few times. The J gene is TRBJ2-7, the V gene TRBV20-1, with TRBD2 identical over 7 bases. This CDR3 has 15 amino acids. The germline gives CDR1 DFQATT, CDR2 SNEGSKA (reference sequence). Unmatched junction bases numbered 8, after V lost 0 bases and J lost 3 bases. For the CDR3, the DNA is TGCAGTGCTAGAGACCTGACGGGGAGGGACTACGAGCAGTACTTC. The encoded protein is CSARDLTGRDYEQYF.

Comment on this clonotype: This sequence may be a read error, since a much larger clone differs from it by one base. The V call is TRBV12-3 or TRBV12-4, the J call TRBJ2-1, with unresolved D. This CDR3 region has 16 residues. V shed 6 bases and J shed 0 bases, with 15 bases lying between them. CDR3 protein: CASSSQTAGSYNEQFF. In DNA form, the CDR3 reads TGTGCCAGCAGCTCACAGACCGCTGGCTCCTACAATGAGCAGTTCTTC.

This clonotype was seen many times. The rearrangement joins TRBV5-1 to TRBJ2-2, with 7 bases matching TRBD1. This CDR3 region has 14 residues. CDR1 SGHRS and CDR2 YFSETQ come from the germline V gene. With 3 bases clipped from V and 3 bases from J, the junction kept 2 bases outside the gene matches. This chain's CDR3 is CASSSDRDTGELFF. CDR3 DNA sequence: TGCGCCAGCAGCTCAGACAGGGACACCGGGGAGCTGTTTTTT.